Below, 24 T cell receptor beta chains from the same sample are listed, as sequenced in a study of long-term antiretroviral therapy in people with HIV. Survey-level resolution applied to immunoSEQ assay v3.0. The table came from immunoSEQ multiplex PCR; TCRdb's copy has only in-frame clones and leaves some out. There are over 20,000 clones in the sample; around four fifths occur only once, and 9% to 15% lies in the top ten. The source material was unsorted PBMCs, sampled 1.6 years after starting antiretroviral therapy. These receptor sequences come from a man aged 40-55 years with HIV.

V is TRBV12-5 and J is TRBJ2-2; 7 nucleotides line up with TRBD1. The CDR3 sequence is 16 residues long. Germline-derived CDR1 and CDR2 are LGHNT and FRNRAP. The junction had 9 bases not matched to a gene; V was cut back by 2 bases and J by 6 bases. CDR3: CASGLTQGDGAGELFF. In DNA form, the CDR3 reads TGTGCTAGTGGTTTGACTCAGGGGGATGGCGCCGGGGAGCTGTTTTTT.

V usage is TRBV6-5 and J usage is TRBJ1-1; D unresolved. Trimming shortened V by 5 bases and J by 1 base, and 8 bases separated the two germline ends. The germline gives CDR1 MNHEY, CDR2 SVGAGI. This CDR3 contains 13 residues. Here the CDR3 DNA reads TGTGCCAGCAGTACTGCCTCGAACACTGAAGCTTTCTTT. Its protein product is CASSTASNTEAFF.

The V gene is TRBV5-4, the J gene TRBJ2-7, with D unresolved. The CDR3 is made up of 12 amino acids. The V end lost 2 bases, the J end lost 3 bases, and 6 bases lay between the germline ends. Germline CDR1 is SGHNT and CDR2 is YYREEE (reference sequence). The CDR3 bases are TGTGCCAGCAGCTTAGCTTACTACGAGCAGTACTTC. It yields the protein CASSLAYYEQYF.

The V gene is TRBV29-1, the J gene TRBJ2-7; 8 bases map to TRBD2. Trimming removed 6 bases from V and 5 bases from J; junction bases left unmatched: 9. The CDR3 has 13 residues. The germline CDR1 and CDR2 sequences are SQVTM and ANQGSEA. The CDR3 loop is CSVNRAGGDEQYF. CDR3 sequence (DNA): TGCAGCGTAAACCGGGCGGGGGGAGACGAGCAGTACTTC.

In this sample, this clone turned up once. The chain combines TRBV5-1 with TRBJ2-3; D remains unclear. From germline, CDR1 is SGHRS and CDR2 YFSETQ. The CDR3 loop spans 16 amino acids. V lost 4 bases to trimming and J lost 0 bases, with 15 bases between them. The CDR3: CASSLGHRLSTDTQYF. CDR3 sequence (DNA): TGCGCCAGCAGCCTTGGTCATCGTCTGAGCACAGATACGCAGTATTTT.

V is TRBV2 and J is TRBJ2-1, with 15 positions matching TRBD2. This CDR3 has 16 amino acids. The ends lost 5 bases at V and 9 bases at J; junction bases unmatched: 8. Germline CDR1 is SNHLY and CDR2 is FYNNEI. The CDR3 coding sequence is TGTGCCAGCAGTCTGCGGACTAGCGGGGGGGCTGGTGAGCAGTTCTTC. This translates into CASSLRTSGGAGEQFF.

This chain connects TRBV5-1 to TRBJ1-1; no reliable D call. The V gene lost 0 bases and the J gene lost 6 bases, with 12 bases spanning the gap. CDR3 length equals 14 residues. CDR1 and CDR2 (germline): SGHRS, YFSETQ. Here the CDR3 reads CASSLGGSRPEAFF. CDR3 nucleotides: TGCGCCAGCAGCTTGGGGGGATCGAGGCCTGAAGCTTTCTTT.

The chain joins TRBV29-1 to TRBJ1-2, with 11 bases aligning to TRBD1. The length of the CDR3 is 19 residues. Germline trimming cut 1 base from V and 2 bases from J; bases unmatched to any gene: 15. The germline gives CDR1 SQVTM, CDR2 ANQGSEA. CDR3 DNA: TGCAGCGTTGAAGCCCCTATGCGGGACAGGGGGGGATACAACTATGGCTACACCTTC. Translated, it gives CSVEAPMRDRGGYNYGYTF.

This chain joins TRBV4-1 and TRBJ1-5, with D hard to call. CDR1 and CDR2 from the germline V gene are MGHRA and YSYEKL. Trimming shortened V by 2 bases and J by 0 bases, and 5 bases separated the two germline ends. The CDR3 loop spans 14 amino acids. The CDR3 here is CASSQLYSNQPQHF. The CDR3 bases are TGCGCCAGCAGCCAATTATATAGCAATCAGCCCCAGCATTTT.

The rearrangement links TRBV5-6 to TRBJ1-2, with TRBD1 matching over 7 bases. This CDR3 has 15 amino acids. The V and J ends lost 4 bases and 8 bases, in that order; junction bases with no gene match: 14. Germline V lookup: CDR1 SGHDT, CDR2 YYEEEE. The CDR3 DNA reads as TGTGCCAGCAGCATTTCAGGGGGGGAGGCTGTCGGCTACACCTTC. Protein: CASSISGGEAVGYTF. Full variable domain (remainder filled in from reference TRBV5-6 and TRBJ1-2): DAGVTQSPTHLIKTRGQQVTLRCSPKSGHDTVSWYQQALGQGPQFIFQYYEEEERQRGNFPDRFSGHQFPNYSSELNVNALLLGDSALYLCASSISGGEAVGYTFGSGTRLTVV.

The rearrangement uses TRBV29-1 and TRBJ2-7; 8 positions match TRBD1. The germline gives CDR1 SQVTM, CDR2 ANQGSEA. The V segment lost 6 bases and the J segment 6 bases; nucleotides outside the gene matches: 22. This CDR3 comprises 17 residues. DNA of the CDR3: TGCAGCGTAACCTTTGTATCCGAGGACAGGGTCCCCCCCGAGCAGTACTTC. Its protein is CSVTFVSEDRVPPEQYF.

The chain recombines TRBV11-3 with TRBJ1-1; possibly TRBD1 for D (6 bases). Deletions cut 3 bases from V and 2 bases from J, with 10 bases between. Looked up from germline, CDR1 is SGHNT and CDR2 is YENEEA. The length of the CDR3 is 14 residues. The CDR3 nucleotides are TGTGCCAGCAGCTTCCGGACAGCTAACACTGAAGCTTTCTTT. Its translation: CASSFRTANTEAFF.

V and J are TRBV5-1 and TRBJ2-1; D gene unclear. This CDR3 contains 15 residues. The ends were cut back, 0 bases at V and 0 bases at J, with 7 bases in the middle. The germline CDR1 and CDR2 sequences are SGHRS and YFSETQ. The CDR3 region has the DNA TGCGCCAGCAGCTTGGCTAGTAGCTCCTACAATGAGCAGTTCTTC. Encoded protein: CASSLASSSYNEQFF. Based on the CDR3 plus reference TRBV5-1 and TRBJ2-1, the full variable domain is KAGVTQTPRYLIKTRGQQVTLSCSPISGHRSVSWYQQTPGQGLQFLFEYFSETQRNKGNFPGRFSGRQFSNSRSEMNVSTLELGDSALYLCASSLASSSYNEQFFGPGTRLTVL.

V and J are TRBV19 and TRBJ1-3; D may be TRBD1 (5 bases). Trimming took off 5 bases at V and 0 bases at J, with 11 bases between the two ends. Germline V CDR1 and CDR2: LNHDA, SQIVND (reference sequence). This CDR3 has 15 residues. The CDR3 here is CASSAVQGSGNTIYF. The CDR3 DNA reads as TGTGCCAGTAGTGCTGTCCAGGGCTCTGGAAACACCATATATTTT.

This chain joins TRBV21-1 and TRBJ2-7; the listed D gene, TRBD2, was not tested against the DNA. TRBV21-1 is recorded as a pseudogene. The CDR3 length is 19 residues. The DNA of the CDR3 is TGTGCCAGCAGCTCGGTCCGACAACCTAGCGGGAGGCACTCCTACGAGCAGTACTTC. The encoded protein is CASSSVRQPSGRHSYEQYF.

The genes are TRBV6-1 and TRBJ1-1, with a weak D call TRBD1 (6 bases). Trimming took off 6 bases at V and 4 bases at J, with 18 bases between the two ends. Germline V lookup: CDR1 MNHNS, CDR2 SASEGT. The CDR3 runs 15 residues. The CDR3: CASSETGPLRTEAFF. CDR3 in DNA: TGTGCCAGCAGCGAGACAGGCCCCCTGCGCACTGAAGCTTTCTTT.

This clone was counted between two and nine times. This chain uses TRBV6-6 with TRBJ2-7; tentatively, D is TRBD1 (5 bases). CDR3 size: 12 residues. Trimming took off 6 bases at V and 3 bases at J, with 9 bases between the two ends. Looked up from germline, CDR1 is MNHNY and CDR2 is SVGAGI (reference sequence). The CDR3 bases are TGTGCCAGCAGGTCGGACAACTACGAGCAGTACTTC. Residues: CASRSDNYEQYF.

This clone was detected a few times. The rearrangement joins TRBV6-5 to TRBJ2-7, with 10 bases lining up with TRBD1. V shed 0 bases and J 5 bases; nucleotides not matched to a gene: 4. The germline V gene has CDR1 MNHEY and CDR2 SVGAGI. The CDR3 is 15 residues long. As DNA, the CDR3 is TGTGCCAGCAGTTACTCGACAGGGGGCAGGAACGAGCAGTACTTC. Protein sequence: CASSYSTGGRNEQYF.

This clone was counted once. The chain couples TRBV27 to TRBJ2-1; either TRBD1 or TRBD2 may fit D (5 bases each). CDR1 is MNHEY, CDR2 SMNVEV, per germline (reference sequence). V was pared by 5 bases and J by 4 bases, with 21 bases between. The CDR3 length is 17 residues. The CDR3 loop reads CASSPRLRREIYNEQFF. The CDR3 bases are TGTGCCAGCAGTCCACGCCTCCGCAGGGAGATTTACAATGAGCAGTTCTTC.

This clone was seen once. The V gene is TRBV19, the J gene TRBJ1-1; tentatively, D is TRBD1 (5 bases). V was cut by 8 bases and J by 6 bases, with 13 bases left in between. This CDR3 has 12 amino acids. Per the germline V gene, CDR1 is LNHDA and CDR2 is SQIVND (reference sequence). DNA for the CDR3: TGTGCCAGTCACGACGGGGCGGCTGAAGCTTTCTTT. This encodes CASHDGAAEAFF.

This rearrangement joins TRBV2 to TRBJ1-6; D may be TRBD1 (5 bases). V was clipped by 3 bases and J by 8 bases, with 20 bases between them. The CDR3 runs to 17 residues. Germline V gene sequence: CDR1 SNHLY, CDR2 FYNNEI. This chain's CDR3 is CASSDPRDREFHSPLHF. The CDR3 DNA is TGTGCCAGCAGTGATCCCCGGGACCGGGAATTTCATTCACCCCTCCACTTT.

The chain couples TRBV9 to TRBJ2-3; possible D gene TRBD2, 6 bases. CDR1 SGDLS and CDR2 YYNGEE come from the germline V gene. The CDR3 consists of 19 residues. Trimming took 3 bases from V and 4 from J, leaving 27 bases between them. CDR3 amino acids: CASSGRIGGARDRADTQYF. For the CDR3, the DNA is TGTGCCAGCAGCGGGAGGATCGGAGGGGCCAGGGATAGGGCAGATACGCAGTATTTT.

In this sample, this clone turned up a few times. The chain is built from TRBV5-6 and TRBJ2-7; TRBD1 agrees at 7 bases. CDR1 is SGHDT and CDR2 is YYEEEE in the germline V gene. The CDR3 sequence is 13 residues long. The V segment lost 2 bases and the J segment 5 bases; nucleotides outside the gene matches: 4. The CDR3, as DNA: TGTGCCAGCAGCTTTTACAGGGGCCACGAGCAGTACTTC. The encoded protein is CASSFYRGHEQYF.

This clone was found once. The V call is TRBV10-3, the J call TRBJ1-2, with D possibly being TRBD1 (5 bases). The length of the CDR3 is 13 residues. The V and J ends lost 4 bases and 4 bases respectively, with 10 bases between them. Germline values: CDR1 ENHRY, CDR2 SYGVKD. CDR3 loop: CAISAGQIYGYTF. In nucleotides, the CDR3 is TGTGCCATCAGTGCCGGACAAATCTATGGCTACACCTTC.